What follows is one TCR beta chain and its context. The CDR3 loop spans 13 amino acids. Trimming cost V 5 bases and J 0 bases, with 7 bases left between them. CDR1 is SNHLY and CDR2 is FYNNEI in the germline V gene. This record belongs to a study of blood T cell repertoires in COVID-19. Study-wide background: T cells, B-cell-depleted T cells, or PBMCs supplied cDNA or gDNA.

Profiling relied on immunoSEQ multiplex PCR, and the TCRdb table lists in-frame clones only, not all of them. The sample includes about 210,000 clones, 84% of them seen just once. The sample comprised peripheral blood. The rearrangement joins TRBV2 to TRBJ1-1; D is unclear. This TCR was recovered from a woman aged 50 to 60 with active or convalescent COVID-19. As DNA, the CDR3 is TGTGCCAGCAGTACCGGTCTGAACACTGAAGCTTTCTTT. Protein: CASSTGLNTEAFF.